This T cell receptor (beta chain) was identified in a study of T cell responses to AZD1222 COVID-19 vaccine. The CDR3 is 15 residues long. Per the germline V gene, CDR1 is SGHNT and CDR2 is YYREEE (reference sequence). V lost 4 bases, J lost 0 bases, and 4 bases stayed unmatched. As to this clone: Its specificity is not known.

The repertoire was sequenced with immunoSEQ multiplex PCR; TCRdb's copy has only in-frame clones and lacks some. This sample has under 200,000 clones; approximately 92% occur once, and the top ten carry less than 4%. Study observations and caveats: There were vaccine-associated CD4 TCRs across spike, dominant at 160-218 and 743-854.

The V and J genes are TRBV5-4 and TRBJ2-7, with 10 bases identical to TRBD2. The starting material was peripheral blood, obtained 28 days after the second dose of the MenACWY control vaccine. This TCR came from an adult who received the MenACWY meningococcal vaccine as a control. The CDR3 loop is CASSPSGRGSYEQYF. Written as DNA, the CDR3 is TGTGCCAGCAGCCCTAGCGGGAGAGGCTCCTACGAGCAGTACTTC.